This is a list of T cell receptor beta chains from one sample in a study of T cell repertoires in cytomegalovirus infection. No antigen is known for these receptors. TCRdb processed the reads anew with MiXCR; each CDR3 protein has one entry. The sample consists of about 310,000 distinct CDR3 sequences, 20% to 25% of them appearing once. The sample was cultured PBMCs, taken from culture after CMV antigen stimulation. Every receptor here comes from a human donor in good health (CMV status not recorded). Some clones in this sample may be carry-over from other donors' samples. Both conserved end residues are trimmed from each CDR3.

j_call v_call cdr3_aa
TRBJ2-7 TRBV27 ASRTSGSSYEQY
TRBJ2-1 TRBV30 AWTKGGGSFPSHNEQF
TRBJ2-6 TRBV7-8 ASSSEGATGANVLT
TRBJ2-7 TRBV5-6 ASSRYSGRADEQY
TRBJ2-5 TRBV7-6 ASSLRGTSGRGETQY
TRBJ2-1 TRBV12-3/TRBV12-4 ASRSQDGSSYEQF
TRBJ1-2 TRBV12-3/TRBV12-4 ASSFGRSYGYT
TRBJ2-7 TRBV7-9 ASSAVGHEQY
TRBJ2-5 TRBV5-1 ASTLQGPQETQY
TRBJ1-6 TRBV2 ASLDRVENNSPLH
TRBJ1-1 TRBV7-8 ATGGGKQVQSDTEAF
TRBJ2-5 TRBV10-3 AISEPSSQETQY
TRBJ2-5 TRBV9 ASSVGGGSRETQY
TRBJ1-5 TRBV6-2/TRBV6-3 ASSPGQHSNQPQH
TRBJ2-2 TRBV7-8 ASRQGETSRGGELF
TRBJ1-5 TRBV6-2/TRBV6-3 ASSFGGHQPQH
TRBJ2-6 TRBV4-1 ASSQLGGANVLT